The 29 T cell receptor beta chains below were found in one sample sequenced in a study of blood T cell repertoires in COVID-19. The table came from immunoSEQ multiplex PCR; TCRdb's copy has only in-frame clones and leaves some out. Among 90,000 to 130,000 clones listed, 86% were seen once. Sequencing used peripheral blood. These receptors originate from a man in his forties or fifties with acute or convalescent COVID-19.

The CDR3 bases are TGTGCCAGCAGTTACTCTCGGTTTGGACAGAGCACTGAAGCTTTCTTT. Its protein is CASSYSRFGQSTEAFF. The chain has TRBV6-5 and TRBJ1-1, with D perhaps matching TRBD1 (6 bases). This CDR3 is 16 amino acids long. Per germline, CDR1 MNHEY and CDR2 SVGAGI. With 0 bases removed from V and 4 bases from J, the gap between germline ends came to 15 bases.

On this clone: An end of the junction does not agree with germline; a read error may underlie this. The genes are TRBV7-7 and TRBJ1-4; TRBD1 matches at 9 bases. In germline, CDR1 is SSHAT, CDR2 FNYEAQ (reference sequence). The CDR3 totals 15 residues. The CDR3 reads CASSRTGGLDEKLFF. Here the CDR3 DNA reads TGTGCTAGCAGCAGAACAGGGGGCTTGGATGAAAAACTGTTTTTT.

This clone was counted a single time. The rearrangement links TRBV7-9 to TRBJ1-4; TRBD1 might be the D (6 bases). This CDR3 has 16 amino acids. V was trimmed by 3 bases and J by 2 bases, leaving 13 bases between them. In germline, CDR1 is SEHNR, CDR2 FQNEAQ (reference sequence). The CDR3 DNA follows: TGTGCCAGCAGCTTTAGCTGGGGGGGCACTAATGAAAAACTGTTTTTT. Its translation is CASSFSWGGTNEKLFF.

The chain joins TRBV30 to TRBJ1-2; D uncertain. This CDR3 spans 12 amino acids. With 2 bases removed from V and 14 bases from J, the gap between germline ends came to 18 bases. The germline CDR1 and CDR2 sequences are GTSNPN and SVGIG (reference sequence). Here the CDR3 DNA reads TGTGCCTGGAGTCCGGGTCAGGCAGGCGGGACCTTC. Translation: CAWSPGQAGGTF.

The J gene is TRBJ2-5, the V gene TRBV9; maybe TRBD2 (5 bases). This CDR3 contains 13 residues. V was clipped by 0 bases and J by 6 bases, with 9 bases between them. CDR1 SGDLS and CDR2 YYNGEE come from the germline V gene. CDR3 amino acids: CASSVAGSQTQYF. The CDR3 DNA follows: TGTGCCAGCAGCGTAGCGGGGTCTCAGACCCAGTACTTC.

The V call is TRBV30, the J call TRBJ2-7; D unclear. The CDR3 sequence is 12 residues long. Trimming cost V 1 base and J 2 bases, with 6 bases left between them. CDR1 and CDR2 (germline): GTSNPN, SVGIG (reference sequence). In nucleotides, the CDR3 is TGTGCCTGGAGTGCCCGCGCCTACGAGCAGTACTTC. Translated, it gives CAWSARAYEQYF.

The rearrangement joins TRBV15 to TRBJ2-3; TRBD1 aligns across 11 bases. Germline V gene data show CDR1 as LNHNV and CDR2 as YYDKDF (reference sequence). V was pared by 4 bases and J by 5 bases, with 2 bases of the junction left unmatched. CDR3 size: 14 residues. This CDR3 reads CATSTGTGGDTQYF. The CDR3 DNA follows: TGTGCCACCAGCACGGGGACAGGGGGAGATACGCAGTATTTT.

The chain couples TRBV2 to TRBJ1-5; D not certain. The V and J ends lost 4 bases and 2 bases respectively, with 6 bases between them. The CDR3 has 13 amino acids. Germline CDR1 reads SNHLY; CDR2 reads FYNNEI. The CDR3 region is CASSGGGNQPQHF. The CDR3 nucleotides read TGTGCCAGCAGTGGGGGAGGCAATCAGCCCCAGCATTTT.

The genes are TRBV15 and TRBJ1-4, with a tentative D call TRBD1 (6 bases). This CDR3 is 15 amino acids long. Germline V lookup: CDR1 LNHNV, CDR2 YYDKDF (reference sequence). Trimming stripped 5 bases from V and 6 bases from J, with 16 bases between. As DNA, the CDR3 is TGTGCCACCAGCTCTCTGGGGACACTCTATGAAAAACTGTTTTTT. Amino acid sequence: CATSSLGTLYEKLFF.

This chain links TRBV12-1 with TRBJ2-1; TRBD2 is the table's D call and was not checked against the DNA. TRBV12-1 is classified as a pseudogene. The CDR3 is 13 amino acids. The chain's CDR3 is CASSFLADNEQFF. In DNA, the CDR3 is TGTGCCAGCAGCTTTTTAGCGGACAATGAGCAGTTCTTC.

The genes are TRBV19 and TRBJ2-6; D remains ambiguous. Trimming removed 5 bases at V and 1 base at J, with 6 bases between. Germline loops: CDR1 LNHDA, CDR2 SQIVND (reference sequence). This CDR3 comprises 14 residues. Written as DNA, the CDR3 is TGTGCCAGTAGTCTATCATCTGGGGCCAACGTCCTGACTTTC. This sequence encodes CASSLSSGANVLTF.

The chain uses TRBV5-7 and TRBJ1-2; 7 bases agree with TRBD1. TRBV5-7 is an open reading frame, and its role is uncertain. The ends lost 0 bases at V and 1 base at J; junction bases unmatched: 3. The CDR3 extends over 15 amino acids. The CDR3 here is CASSLEGARNYGYTF. CDR3 sequence (DNA): TGTGCCAGCAGCTTGGAGGGGGCACGTAACTATGGCTACACCTTC.

This clone has more than one count but fewer than ten. V and J are TRBV3-1 (or the pseudogene TRBV3-2) and TRBJ1-2, with a weak D call TRBD1 (5 bases). This CDR3 has 14 amino acids. Per the germline V gene, CDR1 is LGHDT and CDR2 is YNNKEL (reference sequence). The ends were cut back, 1 base at V and 6 bases at J, with 12 bases in the middle. In DNA form, the CDR3 reads TGTGCCAGCAGCCAAGTTGGGGGGTGGGATGGCTACACCTTC. This gives the protein CASSQVGGWDGYTF.

This chain uses TRBV10-3 with TRBJ1-2; D is possibly TRBD1 (5 bases). The CDR3 totals 14 residues. V was clipped by 3 bases and J by 4 bases, with 12 bases between them. CDR1 ENHRY and CDR2 SYGVKD come from the germline V gene. CDR3 bases: TGTGCCATCAGTGAACAGGCGACTTTCTATGGCTACACCTTC. Its translation is CAISEQATFYGYTF.

The rearrangement links TRBV5-1 to TRBJ1-1, with D possibly TRBD1 on 6 matching bases. The CDR3 contains 14 residues. The V gene lost 1 base and the J gene lost 0 bases, with 7 bases spanning the gap. The V gene's germline CDR1 is SGHRS and CDR2 YFSETQ. The CDR3 sequence: CASSLTGLNTEAFF. The CDR3 nucleotides read TGCGCCAGCAGCTTGACAGGGTTGAACACTGAAGCTTTCTTT.

The V gene is TRBV13, the J gene TRBJ2-7; 11 bases map to TRBD2. The germline V gene encodes CDR1 PRHDT and CDR2 FYEKMQ (reference sequence). V was pared by 6 bases and J by 5 bases, with 6 bases of the junction left unmatched. The CDR3 is 14 residues long. The CDR3 loop reads CASSYSGRAHEQYF. The CDR3 DNA reads as TGTGCCAGCAGTTATAGCGGGAGGGCCCACGAGCAGTACTTC.

The chain is built from TRBV7-9 and TRBJ2-7; no definite D call. V lost 2 bases and J 5 bases, leaving 13 bases between the germline ends. This CDR3 spans 14 amino acids. Germline V gives CDR1 SEHNR, CDR2 FQNEAQ (reference sequence). The CDR3 spells CASSLSGNVDEQYF. The CDR3 nucleotides are TGTGCCAGCAGCTTATCTGGCAACGTCGACGAGCAGTACTTC. The variable domain in full, with the rest retrieved from reference TRBV7-9 and TRBJ2-7, is DTGVSQNPRHKITKRGQNVTFRCDPISEHNRLYWYRQTLGQGPEFLTYFQNEAQLEKSRLLSDRFSAERPKGSFSTLEIQRTEQGDSAMYLCASSLSGNVDEQYFGPGTRLTVT.

This clone was seen once. The chain recombines TRBV6-1 with TRBJ1-5; a weak D match, TRBD1 (5 bases). Trimming removed 2 bases at V and 0 bases at J, with 11 bases between. CDR1 is MNHNS, CDR2 SASEGT, per germline. The CDR3 is 16 amino acids. This CDR3 is CASSEKGTYSNQPQHF. Here the CDR3 DNA reads TGTGCCAGCAGTGAAAAAGGGACTTATAGCAATCAGCCCCAGCATTTT.

The genes are TRBV30 and TRBJ2-7, with 9 bases that match TRBD1. Germline CDR1 GTSNPN, CDR2 SVGIG (reference sequence). Trimming at V came to 1 base and at J to 1 base, leaving 5 bases not matched to a gene. The CDR3 has 15 amino acids. This chain's CDR3 is CAWSGGTGHSYEQYF. CDR3 nucleotide sequence: TGTGCCTGGAGTGGGGGGACAGGGCATTCCTACGAGCAGTACTTC.

This chain connects TRBV5-8 to TRBJ2-3, with D possibly being TRBD2 (6 bases). Deletions cut 1 base from V and 5 bases from J, with 14 bases between. This CDR3 region has 15 residues. The V gene's germline CDR1 is SGHTS and CDR2 YDEGEE. The CDR3 DNA reads TGTGCCAGCAGCTTGCTTACGACAGCGGGAGATACGCAGTATTTT. It specifies CASSLLTTAGDTQYF.

This rearrangement joins TRBV7-8 to TRBJ2-1, with no clear D. This CDR3 spans 15 amino acids. CDR1 and CDR2 (germline): SGHVS, FQNEAQ. The V gene lost 2 bases and the J gene lost 3 bases, with 11 bases spanning the gap. CDR3 loop: CASSLNVRHYNEQFF. The CDR3 DNA reads TGTGCCAGCAGCTTAAACGTGAGACACTACAATGAGCAGTTCTTC.

CDR3 residues: CAWSLTGGFSGNTIYF. CDR3 DNA: TGTGCCTGGAGTCTCACTGGGGGCTTCTCTGGAAACACCATATATTTT. The chain uses TRBV30 and TRBJ1-3, with TRBD1 as a possible D gene (6 bases). There are 16 residues in the CDR3. The germline CDR1 and CDR2 sequences are GTSNPN and SVGIG (reference sequence). V gave up 2 bases and J gave up 0 bases, with 14 bases separating them.

V is TRBV2 and J is TRBJ2-1, with TRBD2 identical over 7 bases. The CDR3 consists of 15 residues. The V gene end was trimmed by 3 bases and the J gene end by 2 bases; junction bases not matched to a gene: 4. CDR1 and CDR2 from the germline V gene are SNHLY and FYNNEI. The CDR3: CASSDEGLAYNEQFF. The CDR3 region has the DNA TGTGCCAGCAGTGACGAAGGACTAGCCTACAATGAGCAGTTCTTC.

This chain connects TRBV30 to TRBJ2-1; TRBD1 agrees at 7 bases. This CDR3 comprises 15 residues. The germline V gene has CDR1 GTSNPN and CDR2 SVGIG (reference sequence). The V and J ends lost 3 bases and 2 bases, in that order; junction bases with no gene match: 7. The chain's CDR3 is CAWSNRGTPYNEQFF. CDR3 nucleotide sequence: TGTGCCTGGAGCAACAGGGGTACGCCCTACAATGAGCAGTTCTTC.

This clone was counted a single time. Here the CDR3 DNA reads TGTGCCAGCTCCCGGGGGACCTACGAGCAGTACTTC. It yields the protein CASSRGTYEQYF. The chain carries TRBV12-3 or TRBV12-4 and TRBJ2-7, with TRBD2 as a possible D gene (6 bases). The germline V and J ends were trimmed by 8 bases and 2 bases, with 10 bases remaining between them. The CDR3 is 12 amino acids.

This clone was seen only once. V usage is TRBV5-1 and J usage is TRBJ2-2; TRBD2 might be the D (6 bases). This CDR3 contains 15 residues. The germline gives CDR1 SGHRS, CDR2 YFSETQ. Trimming pared 0 bases from V and 4 bases from J, leaving 10 bases between. CDR3 residues: CASSLEDYPTGELFF. DNA for the CDR3: TGCGCCAGCAGCTTGGAGGACTACCCCACCGGGGAGCTGTTTTTT.

Turning to this clone: One end of the junction is discordant with germline, which a read error may explain. The sample has other DNA sequences that encode this CDR3 too. The chain carries TRBV12-3 or TRBV12-4 and TRBJ2-3, with 7 bases matching TRBD1. The CDR3 spans 13 residues. The CDR3 sequence: CASSLTGLDTQYF. CDR3 sequence (DNA): TGCGCCAGCAGCTTGACAGGGTTAGATACGCAGTATTTT.

The chain links TRBV4-3 to TRBJ1-3, with 9 nucleotides matching TRBD1. V dropped 2 bases and J dropped 1; count of bases not matched to a gene: 6. This CDR3 spans 17 amino acids. Germline values: CDR1 LGHNA, CDR2 YSLEER. The CDR3 DNA is TGCGCCAGCAGCCAATCGGACAGGGGAGCATCTGGAAACACCATATATTTT. Amino acid sequence: CASSQSDRGASGNTIYF.

This chain joins TRBV30 and TRBJ1-5; D is undetermined. Trimming took off 7 bases at V and 0 bases at J, with 13 bases between the two ends. Germline loops: CDR1 GTSNPN, CDR2 SVGIG (reference sequence). There are 14 residues in the CDR3. CDR3 in amino acids: CAFKAGNSNQPQHF. CDR3 sequence (DNA): TGTGCCTTCAAAGCGGGGAATAGCAATCAGCCCCAGCATTTT.